This TCR beta chain is from a study of shared clonotypes between healthy human individuals. Study-wide results and limits: Approximately 5.4% of naive CD4 clonotypes were common to a handful of donors. The small donor group covered limited genetic and exposure diversity.

The CDR3 extends over 14 amino acids. Germline V gives CDR1 SGHTA, CDR2 FQGNSA. V was trimmed by 2 bases and J by 4 bases, leaving 11 bases between them. As concerns this clone: Its cognate antigen is unknown.

Free of recent acute infections or vaccinations, the donors were healthy HIV-negative adults. The assay was immunoSEQ multiplex PCR, and TCRdb's table has in-frame clones only and misses some. Seen here are 2 million to 2.5 million clones, roughly 95% observed once, and the top ten hold approximately 0.13%. The clonotype comes from a man younger than 35 in good health. Specimen: naive CD4+ T cells sorted from blood. Subset given: CD45RA+ positively selected. This sequence joins TRBV7-2 and TRBJ2-5; perhaps TRBD2 as D (6 bases). The CDR3 nucleotides read TGTGCCAGCAGCTTAAGGCGGGATTTAGAGACCCAGTACTTC. Translated: CASSLRRDLETQYF.